This is a list of T cell receptor beta chains from one sample in a study of regulatory T cells in long-lasting Graves disease. One entry per CDR3 protein results from TCRdb running MiXCR on the multiplex PCR reads. Among approximately 440,000 distinct CDR3 sequences listed, 15% to 20% were seen once. In addition, the sample was reused for a study of T cells in Graves' hyperthyroidism and ophthalmopathy.

The sequencing here drew on peripheral blood mononuclear cells (PBMCs), taken at new diagnosis, from a patient treated with antithyroid drugs. Source of these receptors: a man aged 40-49 years with Graves disease. Both conserved end residues are part of each CDR3. Clone sizes are given selectively: once, few, many, or a class where the clone is expanded.

len,v_gene,j_gene,abundance,CDR3aa
16,TRBV19,TRBJ2-1,many,CASTPRGAGGSNEQFF
13,TRBV6-1,TRBJ1-2,NA,CASSPAQGRGYTF
13,TRBV5-5,TRBJ2-5,NA,CASSPVGQETQYF
13,TRBV5-1,TRBJ2-1,many,CASSSGGAGEQFF
17,TRBV11-2,TRBJ2-3,NA,CASSLVAGLPSTDTQYF
18,TRBV6-2/TRBV6-3,TRBJ2-6,NA,CASSPRGGLSSGANVLTF
15,TRBV28,TRBJ1-5,many,CASSLGGDGNQPQHF
16,TRBV5-1,TRBJ2-1,many,CASSLGRARSYNEQFF
14,TRBV29-1,TRBJ2-3,few,CSVCLREGTDTQYF
13,TRBV4-2,TRBJ2-7,NA,CASSFYFSYEQYF
14,TRBV5-4,TRBJ1-2,many,CASSLSKANYGYTF
13,TRBV20-1,TRBJ1-1,many,CSAGTLGGTEAFF
15,TRBV19,TRBJ2-2,few,CASSGQGRSTGELFF
14,TRBV12-3/TRBV12-4,TRBJ1-3,NA,CASSGGHSGNTIYF
15,TRBV10-3,TRBJ2-5,many,CAISVVSGGQETQYF
15,TRBV3-1,TRBJ2-7,NA,CASSSAPGDSYEQYF
13,TRBV28,TRBJ2-1,many,CASGRQGRNEQFF
13,TRBV29-1,TRBJ2-7,few,CSVLETYPYEQYF
15,TRBV11-2,TRBJ2-5,many,CASSFPAGEVETQYF
16,TRBV5-1,TRBJ2-3,many,CASSLAGRGPPDTQYF
12,TRBV11-2,TRBJ1-2,many,CASSLSGVRYTF
18,TRBV27,TRBJ2-7,many,CASSTILGLAGGTNEQYF
14,TRBV2,TRBJ1-1,many,CASSELGQNTEAFF
14,TRBV24-1,TRBJ2-3,NA,CATSAGTPTDTQYF
20,TRBV6-1,TRBJ2-1,few,CASRNRGRGTSGSSHNEQFF
13,TRBV10-3,TRBJ1-2,few,CAIGQDPNYGYTF
15,TRBV18,NA,NA,CASSQGQGSQETQYF
16,TRBV6-5,TRBJ2-5,few,CASSYQSGRSGETQYF
17,TRBV15,TRBJ2-7,NA,CATSDPELAGPAYEQYF
15,TRBV3-1,TRBJ2-1,many,CASSPSWTDDNEQFF